The rows below give T cell receptor beta chains drawn from one sample of a study of cytomegalovirus exposure and HLA in healthy donors. Clones were read by immunoSEQ multiplex PCR, and TCRdb kept only the in-frame ones, dropping some. Of fewer than 200,000 clones listed, roughly 81% are singletons. What was sequenced was PBMCs. Receptor source: a woman in her forties or fifties in good health and CMV-seronegative. Both conserved end residues are part of each CDR3.

J | V | CDR3
TRBJ2-7 | TRBV7-2 | CASSLEVSGSYEQYF
TRBJ2-1 | TRBV30 | CAWSTGSDEQFF
TRBJ2-1 | TRBV19 | CASSPRLAGEEQFF
TRBJ2-7 | TRBV7-2 | CASSLAHNSYEQYF
TRBJ2-5 | TRBV7-9 | CASSPSTGVAQETQYF
TRBJ2-3 | TRBV7-2 | CASSSPRLAGAHTDTQYF
TRBJ1-2 | TRBV29-1 | CSVLGAGALQDYGYTF
TRBJ2-7 | TRBV7-2 | CASSLAWEGIYEQYF
TRBJ2-2 | TRBV30 | CACQRGTLDTGELFF
NA | TRBV30 | CAWAVQGNGYEQYF
TRBJ2-1 | TRBV18 | CASSPSGEQFF
TRBJ2-1 | TRBV7-8 | CASSKTSTYNEQFF
TRBJ2-4 | TRBV7-2 | CASSLGLAGGIQYF
TRBJ2-4 | TRBV5-1 | CASSSGLAKNIQYF
TRBJ2-3 | TRBV5-8 | CASRRAGSTDTQYF
TRBJ2-7 | TRBV6-6 | CASSYSSQASYEQYF
TRBJ2-7 | TRBV5-6 | CASSLGRVPYEQYF
TRBJ1-1 | TRBV4-2 | CASSQGEGQTEAFF
TRBJ2-2 | TRBV7-8 | CASSFTGQLTGELFF
TRBJ1-4 | TRBV6-1 | CASRRAGLTNEKLFF
TRBJ1-5 | TRBV2 | CASTPFRRPEQPQHF
TRBJ2-7 | TRBV5-1 | CASSSGGGYEQYF
TRBJ2-4 | TRBV5-6 | CASSFLGGLENIQYF
TRBJ2-2 | TRBV27 | CASSLFRGGELFF
TRBJ2-5 | TRBV11-2 | CASSLNRQETQYF
TRBJ2-7 | TRBV27 | CASSPLLAGGYEQYF
TRBJ2-1 | TRBV28 | CASSTISGTSGYNEQFF
TRBJ2-5 | TRBV7-2 | CASSLSASVVTQYF
TRBJ2-5 | TRBV12-2 | CASRLGHTQETQYF
TRBJ1-5 | TRBV30 | CAWSTDGSQPQHF
TRBJ2-1 | TRBV29-1 | CSARPTSDEQFF
TRBJ1-1 | TRBV7-2 | CASSSRTGGTEAFF
TRBJ1-2 | TRBV7-9 | CASSLGQGIYGYTF
NA | TRBV27 | CASSSHTSSYEQYF
TRBJ1-3 | TRBV5-4 | CASSLTGTGNTIYF
TRBJ2-1 | TRBV29-1 | CSEARTSGRADEQFF
TRBJ2-7 | TRBV28 | CASSSTRLAEQYF
TRBJ2-3 | TRBV5-1 | CASSLTWTSARDTQYF
TRBJ1-1 | TRBV28 | CASSPPQKNTEAFF
TRBJ1-2 | TRBV27 | CASSLYSQGSYGYTF
TRBJ2-5 | TRBV7-7 | CASSQTGAQETQYF
TRBJ1-5 | TRBV7-9 | CASSLKGDQPQHF
TRBJ2-6 | TRBV18 | CASRGSGANVLTF
TRBJ1-1 | TRBV19 | CASTKAFQGRGTEAFF
TRBJ2-5 | TRBV10-3 | CAINLAPQETQYF
TRBJ1-5 | TRBV7-2 | CASSQSTVNQPQHF
TRBJ1-5 | TRBV29-1 | CSVSGGNQPQHF
TRBJ2-3 | TRBV10-3 | CAIREAGDRTDTQYF
TRBJ1-2 | TRBV7-9 | CASSWGGDYGYTF
TRBJ2-2 | TRBV10-2 | CASRGNGKSGEPFF
TRBJ1-2 | TRBV7-9 | CASSSSTGTAGRGYGYTF
TRBJ2-5 | TRBV7-2 | CASSLAPYSSGKETQYF
TRBJ1-2 | TRBV7-2 | CASNPGGKLGYTF
TRBJ2-7 | TRBV5-1 | CASSLAGQGTHEQYF
TRBJ2-3 | TRBV16 | CASSQSWQFTDTQYF
TRBJ1-4 | TRBV30 | CAWRQGVLEKLFF
TRBJ2-5 | TRBV27 | CASSFAQAETETQYF
TRBJ1-1 | TRBV7-2 | CASRSDRANTEAFF
TRBJ1-1 | TRBV28 | CASRQPGRRSAFF